A single sample gave rise to the 2 T cell receptor beta chains below, sequenced in a study of spatial heterogeneity in lung cancer. TCRdb re-called the 5' RACE reads with MiXCR, one entry per CDR3 protein. The data show about 13,000 distinct CDR3 sequences, with roughly 5.5% seen just once and under 30% held by the top ten. Time point given: sample taken at primary tumor resection. No cognate antigen is known for these TCRs. Study-wide findings and caveats: For expanded intratumoral alpha and beta TCRs, counts tracked tumor mutation counts.

The sequencing here drew on lung tumor tissue, taken at surgery. These receptors originate from a male donor with early-stage non-small cell lung cancer.

This clonotype was seen at least ten times. Found in a library prepared for alpha chains, this beta chain is an off-target read, and its abundance has little meaning. This rearrangement joins TRBV20-1 to TRBJ2-7, with TRBD2 as a possible D gene (6 bases). V lost 4 bases, J lost 4 bases, and 20 bases lay in between. The CDR3 length is 15 residues. Germline CDR1 and CDR2: DFQATT and SNEGSKA (reference sequence). CDR3 protein: CSAMDPGGPGYEQYF. CDR3 bases: TGCAGTGCTATGGACCCCGGAGGGCCCGGGTACGAGCAGTACTTC.

This clonotype was observed many times. This beta chain lies outside the target of a library built for alpha chains; its clone size means little. The V gene is TRBV6-2 or TRBV6-3, the J gene TRBJ1-1; TRBD1 matches at 8 bases. The CDR3 spans 14 residues. Trimming removed 6 bases from V and 4 bases from J; junction bases left unmatched: 7. Germline V gene lookup returns CDR1 MNHEY and CDR2 SVGEGT. Here the CDR3 DNA reads TGTGCCAGCAGAGATCTGACAGGGGCCACTGAAGCTTTCTTT. Its translation: CASRDLTGATEAFF.